The 19 T cell receptor beta chains in this list originate from one sample, sequenced in a study of CD8 T cells in Susac syndrome. RNA totalling roughly 0.5 to 1 ug underwent reverse transcription with random hexamers. TCRdb independently ran MiXCR on the immunoSEQ multiplex PCR reads; one entry per CDR3 protein. The table lists 400,000 or so distinct CDR3 sequences, approximately 85% of them singletons, with about 0.12% in the top ten. Sequencing was done on a sample of CD8+ T cells from PBMCs. The source is a human donor with multiple sclerosis.

CDR3 coding DNA: TGTGCCAGCAGCTTTTTTAGCGGGGGCACCGGGGAGCTGTTTTTT. Its protein product is CASSFFSGGTGELFF. The chain carries TRBV7-2 and TRBJ2-2; 9 nucleotides align to TRBD2. CDR3 length: 15 amino acids. Losses at the gene ends were 3 bases for V and 4 bases for J; bases not matched to a gene: 3. The germline CDR1 and CDR2 sequences are SGHTA and FQGNSA.

The gene calls are TRBV28 and TRBJ1-1, with D perhaps matching TRBD1 (5 bases). CDR1 is MDHEN and CDR2 is SYDVKM in the germline V gene. V was shortened by 1 base and J by 3 bases, with 9 bases between the two germline ends. The CDR3 is 14 residues long. The chain's CDR3 is CASSLLGVDTEAFF. The CDR3, as DNA: TGTGCCAGCAGTTTATTAGGGGTGGACACTGAAGCTTTCTTT.

The chain employs TRBV27 and TRBJ1-5; 10 bases agree with TRBD1. V lost 5 bases and J lost 1; bases outside the gene matches: 8. Per the germline V gene, CDR1 is MNHEY and CDR2 is SMNVEV (reference sequence). The CDR3 totals 17 residues. In DNA, the CDR3 is TGTGCCAGCAGTGGGAGACAGGGGGCTACCAGCAATCAGCCCCAGCATTTT. Amino acid sequence: CASSGRQGATSNQPQHF.

The count of this clonotype is one. The CDR3 sequence: CASSLSIGANQPQHF. The CDR3 nucleotides read TGTGCCAGCAGTTTATCGATAGGGGCCAATCAGCCCCAGCATTTT. The chain links TRBV27 to TRBJ1-5; TRBD1 is a possible D gene (5 bases). CDR1 is MNHEY, CDR2 SMNVEV, per germline (reference sequence). V dropped 0 bases and J dropped 3 bases, with 9 bases sitting between them. The CDR3 spans 15 residues.

This chain links TRBV30 with TRBJ1-1; D is undetermined. This CDR3 region has 12 residues. V lost 2 bases and J 3 bases, leaving 7 bases between the germline ends. CDR1 is GTSNPN and CDR2 is SVGIG in the germline V gene (reference sequence). The CDR3 nucleotides read TGTGCCTGGAGTTACAGTGACACTGAAGCTTTCTTT. This encodes CAWSYSDTEAFF.

This clonotype is a singleton in its sample. The V gene is TRBV29-1, the J gene TRBJ2-3, with 9 bases fitting TRBD2. The CDR3 extends over 20 amino acids. V shed 0 bases, J shed 1 base, and the junction held 17 bases outside the gene matches. Germline V gives CDR1 SQVTM, CDR2 ANQGSEA. CDR3: CSVEDPFGGGALLGTDTQYF. For the CDR3, the DNA is TGCAGCGTTGAAGATCCGTTTGGCGGGGGGGCCCTTCTAGGCACAGATACGCAGTATTTT.

The chain links TRBV10-3 to TRBJ2-3; D gene unclear. The CDR3 is 12 amino acids. The V gene's germline CDR1 is ENHRY and CDR2 SYGVKD. V was shortened by 2 bases and J by 4 bases, with 4 bases between the two germline ends. The CDR3 protein is CAISEDSDTQYF. The CDR3, as DNA: TGTGCCATCAGTGAGGACTCAGATACGCAGTATTTT.

The CDR3 is CACLEGGGETQYF. The DNA for the CDR3 is TGTGCCTGCTTAGAGGGGGGAGGAGAGACCCAGTACTTC. The chain combines TRBV30 with TRBJ2-5; D possibly uses TRBD1 or TRBD2 (6 bases each). Between the trimmed V and J ends, which lost 6 bases and 4 bases, there was a span of 15 bases. From germline, CDR1 is GTSNPN and CDR2 SVGIG (reference sequence). This CDR3 is 13 amino acids long.

The chain links TRBV12-5 to TRBJ1-1; possible D gene TRBD1, 5 bases. There are 14 residues in the CDR3. The germline V and J ends were trimmed by 4 bases and 1 base, with 10 bases remaining between them. Germline V lookup: CDR1 LGHNT, CDR2 FRNRAP. CDR3 nucleotide sequence: TGTGCTAGTGGTTCGACGACAGCGAACACTGAAGCTTTCTTT. It yields the protein CASGSTTANTEAFF.

The chain combines TRBV6-1 with TRBJ2-2, with no clear D. V lost 7 bases and J 3 bases, leaving 18 bases between the germline ends. Per germline, CDR1 MNHNS and CDR2 SASEGT. This CDR3 is built from 16 residues. The chain's CDR3 is CASMPPRVVDTGELFF. For the CDR3, the DNA is TGTGCCAGCATGCCCCCCCGAGTGGTCGACACCGGGGAGCTGTTTTTT.

The chain is built from TRBV4-1 and TRBJ1-1; 8 nucleotides agree with TRBD1. V lost 4 bases and J lost 0; bases outside the gene matches: 10. This CDR3 comprises 17 residues. Per germline, CDR1 MGHRA and CDR2 YSYEKL. The CDR3 loop reads CASSPGGTGGMNTEAFF. The CDR3 DNA reads TGCGCCAGCAGCCCCGGAGGGACAGGCGGTATGAACACTGAAGCTTTCTTT.

The chain joins TRBV7-9 to TRBJ1-4, with D unresolved. From germline, CDR1 is SEHNR and CDR2 FQNEAQ (reference sequence). This CDR3 comprises 14 residues. Deletions cut 3 bases from V and 3 bases from J, with 8 bases between. The DNA of the CDR3 is TGTGCCAGCAGCTTCGGGGTATCTAATGAAAAACTGTTTTTT. This encodes CASSFGVSNEKLFF.

The chain uses TRBV27 and TRBJ2-7; D not certain. The length of the CDR3 is 15 residues. Trimming removed 3 bases from V and 5 bases from J, with 17 bases in between. From germline, CDR1 is MNHEY and CDR2 SMNVEV (reference sequence). CDR3 sequence (DNA): TGTGCCAGCAGTTTGGAAACGCCCCTAGGTCACGAGCAGTACTTC. Protein: CASSLETPLGHEQYF.

In this sample, this clonotype turned up a few times. The chain uses TRBV27 and TRBJ2-3; either TRBD1 or TRBD2 may supply D (5 bases each). CDR3 size: 14 residues. In germline, CDR1 is MNHEY, CDR2 SMNVEV (reference sequence). Deletions cut 6 bases from V and 1 base from J, with 11 bases between. DNA for the CDR3: TGTGCCAGCAGCCTCCTGGGGGGCACAGATACGCAGTATTTT. Its protein product is CASSLLGGTDTQYF.

J is TRBJ2-4 and V is TRBV5-1; D is possibly TRBD1 (6 bases). This CDR3 contains 18 residues. CDR1 and CDR2 from the germline V gene are SGHRS and YFSETQ. Between the trimmed V and J ends, which lost 1 base and 1 base, there was a span of 18 bases. The CDR3 DNA reads TGCGCCAGCAGCTTGTGGGCTAGTGGGGGCCTGGCCAAAAACATTCAGTACTTC. Translation gives CASSLWASGGLAKNIQYF.

This clonotype has just one count. Sequence at one end of the junction differs from germline and may be a read error. J is TRBJ1-5 and V is TRBV4-1, with a possible D match to TRBD1 (5 bases). The CDR3 has 15 amino acids. Germline CDR1 MGHRA, CDR2 YSYEKL. The CDR3 coding sequence is TGCGCCAGCAGCCCTGAGCGGCGGGGCAATCACCCCCAGCATTTT. Amino acid sequence: CASSPERRGNHPQHF.

The chain is built from TRBV6-1 and TRBJ2-1; D uncertain. V was pared by 6 bases and J by 3 bases, with 21 bases between. The germline V gene has CDR1 MNHNS and CDR2 SASEGT. CDR3 length: 17 residues. Here the CDR3 reads CASRPWSSAELYNEQFF. The CDR3 DNA is TGTGCCAGCAGGCCGTGGTCTTCGGCGGAGCTCTACAATGAGCAGTTCTTC.

V gene TRBV30 combines with J gene TRBJ2-6; no firm D call. In germline, CDR1 is GTSNPN, CDR2 SVGIG (reference sequence). Trimming left V 2 bases short and J 0 bases short, with 5 bases between. The CDR3 totals 14 residues. CDR3 region: CAWSLDSGANVLTF. In nucleotides, the CDR3 is TGTGCCTGGAGTTTAGACTCTGGGGCCAACGTCCTGACTTTC.

The J gene is TRBJ2-1, the V gene TRBV20-1, with 9 bases that match TRBD2. CDR1 and CDR2 (germline): DFQATT, SNEGSKA (reference sequence). There are 12 residues in the CDR3. V gave up 7 bases and J gave up 8 bases; unmatched junction bases: 6. The CDR3 is CSVAGEGDEQFF. CDR3 sequence (DNA): TGCAGTGTAGCGGGAGAGGGCGATGAGCAGTTCTTC.